These 19 T cell receptor beta chains came from one sample sequenced in a study of CD8 T cells in Susac syndrome. RNA in amounts of roughly 0.5 to 1 ug was reverse transcribed with random hexamers. TCRdb re-called the immunoSEQ multiplex PCR reads with MiXCR, one entry per CDR3 protein. The sample has nearly 70,000 distinct CDR3 sequences; approximately 95% are singletons. The sequenced material came from CD8+ T cells from PBMCs. The receptors derive from a human donor in good health.

In its sample, this clonotype was seen once. The chain combines TRBV7-3 with TRBJ2-3; no clear D. V was pared by 3 bases and J by 1 base, with 5 bases between. Looked up from germline, CDR1 is SGHTA and CDR2 is FQGTGA. This CDR3 comprises 13 residues. Here the CDR3 DNA reads TGTGCCAGCAGCTTCCTAGGCACAGATACGCAGTATTTT. It codes for CASSFLGTDTQYF.

Concerning this clonotype: Germline is not matched at one junction end, which may reflect a read error. The rearrangement links TRBV4-1 to TRBJ2-6; D might be TRBD1 (5 bases). The CDR3 has 13 residues. From germline, CDR1 is MGHRA and CDR2 YSYEKL. The CDR3 DNA sequence: TGCGCCAGCGGAAGCTCTGGGGCCAACGCCCTGACTTTC. Amino acids: CASGSSGANALTF.

V is TRBV5-6 and J is TRBJ1-1; no clear D gene. Trimming cost V 0 bases and J 0 bases, with 0 bases left between them. Germline V gene data show CDR1 as SGHDT and CDR2 as YYEEEE. This CDR3 has 12 residues. CDR3 in DNA: TGTGCCAGCAGCTTGGTGAACACTGAAGCTTTCTTT. Translating gives CASSLVNTEAFF.

V is TRBV28 and J is TRBJ1-6; 8 bases fit TRBD1. Germline-derived CDR1 and CDR2 are MDHEN and SYDVKM. With V trimmed by 7 bases and J by 7 bases, 6 bases remained unmatched. This CDR3 is 14 amino acids long. The CDR3 is CASTLRGQNSPLHF. CDR3 bases: TGTGCCAGCACGCTCAGGGGGCAAAATTCACCCCTCCACTTT.

The rearrangement uses TRBV27 and TRBJ1-6; 7 bases are shared with TRBD1. Germline-derived CDR1 and CDR2 are MNHEY and SMNVEV (reference sequence). This CDR3 is built from 15 residues. V was clipped by 3 bases and J by 9 bases; unmatched bases: 8. The CDR3 DNA is TGTGCCAGCAGTTTTCTTAACAGGGGATTTTCACCCCTCCACTTT. It is translated as CASSFLNRGFSPLHF.

This sequence joins TRBV9 and TRBJ2-3; D is unclear. V was cut by 0 bases and J by 0 bases, with 14 bases left in between. This CDR3 has 17 amino acids. CDR1 and CDR2 from the germline V gene are SGDLS and YYNGEE. The CDR3: CASSVDPALSSTDTQYF. As DNA, the CDR3 is TGTGCCAGCAGCGTAGATCCCGCGCTCAGTAGCACAGATACGCAGTATTTT.

The sample holds a few counts of this clonotype. The chain links TRBV12-3 or TRBV12-4 to TRBJ2-3, with D perhaps matching TRBD2 (6 bases). The CDR3 runs to 13 residues. Trimming removed 6 bases at V and 4 bases at J, with 11 bases between. In DNA form, the CDR3 reads TGTGCCAGCAGCCTCCCGGGGGCAGATACGCAGTATTTT. Protein product: CASSLPGADTQYF.

The J gene is TRBJ2-1, the V gene TRBV2; D is possibly TRBD1 or TRBD2 (7 bases each). Germline-derived CDR1 and CDR2 are SNHLY and FYNNEI. V lost 5 bases to trimming and J lost 2 bases, with 22 bases between them. The CDR3 loop spans 18 amino acids. CDR3 nucleotide sequence: TGTGCCAGCAGTATGAATGGGGAGCGGGACAGAGCCTACAATGAGCAGTTCTTC. Translation: CASSMNGERDRAYNEQFF. Combining the CDR3 with reference TRBV2 and TRBJ2-1 gives the whole variable domain EPEVTQTPSHQVTQMGQEVILRCVPISNHLYFYWYRQILGQKVEFLVSFYNNEISEKSEIFDDQFSVERPDGSNFTLKIRSTKLEDSAMYFCASSMNGERDRAYNEQFFGPGTRLTVL.

The genes are TRBV6-4 and TRBJ2-1, with D uncertain. Trimming took 0 bases from V and 8 from J, leaving 11 bases between them. This CDR3 is built from 14 residues. CDR1 is MRHNA, CDR2 SNTAGT, per germline. Here the CDR3 DNA reads TGTGCCAGCAGTGACTCATACCCAGCCTATGAGCAGTTCTTC. Encoded protein: CASSDSYPAYEQFF.

The genes are TRBV4-3 and TRBJ1-6; D uncertain. The V and J ends lost 0 bases and 11 bases respectively, with 11 bases between them. CDR3 length: 14 residues. Germline CDR1 LGHNA, CDR2 YSLEER. Here the CDR3 reads CASSQDRSFPPLHF. CDR3 sequence (DNA): TGCGCCAGCAGCCAAGACAGAAGCTTTCCACCCCTCCACTTT.

The chain couples TRBV12-3 or TRBV12-4 to TRBJ2-2; D might be TRBD1 or TRBD2, each matching 5 bases. The V gene lost 5 bases and the J gene lost 4 bases, with 14 bases spanning the gap. The CDR3 covers 15 residues. The CDR3 bases are TGTGCCAGCAGTGGTTATGGGACGGGCACCGGGGAGCTGTTTTTT. It is translated as CASSGYGTGTGELFF.

V gene TRBV27 combines with J gene TRBJ2-1, with 11 bases fitting TRBD2. The V and J ends lost 8 bases and 9 bases, in that order; junction bases with no gene match: 9. The CDR3 spans 14 residues. Germline V CDR1 and CDR2: MNHEY, SMNVEV (reference sequence). This chain's CDR3 is CASGVAGGPFEQFF. CDR3 in DNA: TGTGCCAGCGGCGTAGCGGGGGGGCCGTTTGAGCAGTTCTTC.

The genes are TRBV28 and TRBJ1-1; D unresolved. CDR3 length: 17 residues. Trimming stripped 0 bases from V and 0 bases from J, with 14 bases between. From germline, CDR1 is MDHEN and CDR2 SYDVKM. CDR3 DNA: TGTGCCAGCAGTTTATGGGGCGTCGGAGAGATGAACACTGAAGCTTTCTTT. It encodes CASSLWGVGEMNTEAFF.

CDR3 bases: TGCAGCGTTGAATGGGTTAGGACAGGGAACACCGGGGAGCTGTTTTTT. It is translated as CSVEWVRTGNTGELFF. The rearrangement joins TRBV29-1 to TRBJ2-2; 7 nucleotides match TRBD1. The V gene's germline CDR1 is SQVTM and CDR2 ANQGSEA. The CDR3 loop spans 16 amino acids. V was pared by 2 bases and J by 1 base, with 7 bases of the junction left unmatched.

The chain recombines TRBV5-1 with TRBJ2-5, with TRBD2 matching 8 bases. The V gene's germline CDR1 is SGHRS and CDR2 YFSETQ. Trimming took 0 bases from V and 3 from J; bases not matched to a gene: 1. The CDR3 covers 14 residues. The CDR3 is CASSLVSGEETQYF. CDR3 sequence (DNA): TGCGCCAGCAGCTTGGTTAGCGGGGAAGAGACCCAGTACTTC.

The CDR3 loop reads CASSLLGPGANVLTF. The CDR3 nucleotides are TGTGCCAGCAGCTTATTGGGTCCTGGGGCCAACGTCCTGACTTTC. This rearrangement joins TRBV7-9 to TRBJ2-6, with D uncertain. The CDR3 sequence is 15 residues long. Looked up from germline, CDR1 is SEHNR and CDR2 is FQNEAQ (reference sequence). V was pared by 2 bases and J by 2 bases, with 7 bases between.

The V gene is TRBV15, the J gene TRBJ1-6, with a tentative D call TRBD1 (5 bases). The V and J ends lost 3 bases and 9 bases respectively, with 18 bases between them. CDR1 LNHNV and CDR2 YYDKDF come from the germline V gene (reference sequence). The CDR3 loop spans 16 amino acids. CDR3 nucleotides: TGTGCCACCAGCAGCTCCCTTAGCGCTGGGGGTTCACCCCTCCACTTT. Translation gives CATSSSLSAGGSPLHF.

The V gene is TRBV7-2, the J gene TRBJ2-7; unclear D gene. The germline V gene encodes CDR1 SGHTA and CDR2 FQGNSA. V was trimmed by 8 bases and J by 2 bases, leaving 13 bases between them. This CDR3 comprises 13 residues. The CDR3 coding sequence is TGTGCCAGCTCCCCATCACCCGCCTACGAGCAGTACGTC. Its translation is CASSPSPAYEQYV.

This clonotype was found once. V and J are TRBV7-9 and TRBJ2-7; 7 nucleotides agree with TRBD1. CDR1 and CDR2 from the germline V gene are SEHNR and FQNEAQ (reference sequence). The CDR3 totals 13 residues. The V gene end was trimmed by 4 bases and the J gene end by 5 bases; junction bases not matched to a gene: 5. CDR3 DNA: TGTGCCAGCAGCTCGACAGGGCGGCACGAGCAGTACGTC. This codes for CASSSTGRHEQYV.